These 12 T cell receptor beta chains originate from one sample sequenced in a study of graft-versus-host responses after intestinal transplantation. Sequenced by immunoSEQ multiplex PCR; TCRdb stores in-frame clones only, minus some. The sample has tens of thousands of clones, about 93% seen once; the top ten hold about 0.8%. The sequencing used PBMCs, collected 16 days after intestinal transplant. These receptors all stem from a human patient who received an intestinal transplant, so some T cells may come from the graft donor.

The chain employs TRBV5-4 and TRBJ1-2; 8 bases match TRBD1. The CDR3 covers 14 residues. Germline loops: CDR1 SGHNT, CDR2 YYREEE (reference sequence). The CDR3 here is CAALRTGMDYGYTF. In DNA form, the CDR3 reads TGTGCTGCACTTAGGACAGGGATGGACTATGGCTACACCTTC.

This clone was seen a single time. The genes are TRBV27 and TRBJ1-5; TRBD1 is a possible D gene (6 bases). Germline V lookup: CDR1 MNHEY, CDR2 SMNVEV (reference sequence). The V end lost 2 bases, the J end lost 6 bases, and 23 bases lay between the germline ends. This CDR3 region has 18 residues. The CDR3, as DNA: TGTGCCAGCAGTTTAATGGGGACAACCACCCGCCTCACTCAGCCCCAGCATTTT. Protein: CASSLMGTTTRLTQPQHF.

V usage is TRBV27 and J usage is TRBJ2-3, with 10 bases identical to TRBD2. This CDR3 is 17 amino acids long. In germline, CDR1 is MNHEY, CDR2 SMNVEV (reference sequence). Trimming at V came to 11 bases and at J to 4 bases, leaving 18 bases not matched to a gene. In DNA form, the CDR3 reads TGTGCCCAGCGGTTGCCTAGCGGGAGAAGACGGGCAGATACGCAGTATTTT. This codes for CAQRLPSGRRRADTQYF.

The rearrangement uses TRBV27 and TRBJ2-7, with D possibly called TRBD1 or TRBD2 (5 bases each). The CDR3 consists of 16 residues. Germline values: CDR1 MNHEY, CDR2 SMNVEV (reference sequence). Trimming stripped 0 bases from V and 3 bases from J, with 15 bases between. The CDR3 reads CASSLSNSGPIYEQYF. DNA of the CDR3: TGTGCCAGCAGTTTATCGAATTCGGGACCGATCTACGAGCAGTACTTC.

The V and J genes are TRBV19 and TRBJ2-1; 10 positions match TRBD2. There are 15 residues in the CDR3. Germline V gives CDR1 LNHDA, CDR2 SQIVND (reference sequence). V lost 5 bases to trimming and J lost 10 bases; unmatched junction nucleotides: 11. The CDR3: CASSRQREGGGEQFF. The DNA for the CDR3 is TGTGCCAGTAGTCGTCAGCGGGAGGGTGGGGGCGAGCAGTTCTTC. Filled out from reference TRBV19 and TRBJ2-1, the complete variable domain reads DGGITQSPKYLFRKEGQNVTLSCEQNLNHDAMYWYRQDPGQGLRLIYYSQIVNDFQKGDIAEGYSVSREKKESFPLTVTSAQKNPTAFYLCASSRQREGGGEQFFGPGTRLTVL.

The genes are TRBV10-1 and TRBJ2-1; 7 nucleotides line up with TRBD1. Germline loops: CDR1 WNHNN, CDR2 SYGVQD (reference sequence). The V and J ends lost 2 bases and 6 bases, in that order; junction bases with no gene match: 7. CDR3 length: 15 amino acids. CDR3 protein: CASSEGDSLGNEQFF. CDR3 nucleotides: TGCGCCAGCAGTGAGGGGGACAGCTTAGGCAATGAGCAGTTCTTC.

The count of this clone is one. V is TRBV4-2 and J is TRBJ2-1; 9 nucleotides agree with TRBD1. Per the germline V gene, CDR1 is LGHNA and CDR2 is YNFKEQ. CDR3 length: 17 amino acids. V lost 3 bases to trimming and J lost 6 bases; unmatched junction nucleotides: 12. CDR3 loop: CASSQPYRGRLVNEQFF. The DNA of the CDR3 is TGTGCCAGCAGCCAGCCATACAGGGGGCGACTAGTCAATGAGCAGTTCTTC.

This chain joins TRBV9 and TRBJ2-6; possible D gene TRBD1, 5 bases. Trimming cost V 0 bases and J 0 bases, with 10 bases left between them. This CDR3 region has 17 residues. Germline CDR1 reads SGDLS; CDR2 reads YYNGEE. The DNA of the CDR3 is TGTGCCAGCAGCGTAGACAGGAGAACCTCTGGGGCCAACGTCCTGACTTTC. This codes for CASSVDRRTSGANVLTF.

Turning to this clone: Relative to the germline gene, one junction end is altered; a read error may explain this. V is TRBV4-3 and J is TRBJ2-3; tentatively, D is TRBD1 or TRBD2 (5 bases each). The CDR3 runs to 15 residues. Per the germline V gene, CDR1 is LGHNA and CDR2 is YSLEER. The chain's CDR3 is CAGSQRVGAQDTQYF. In DNA form, the CDR3 reads TGCGCCGGCAGCCAACGGGTCGGGGCGCAGGATACGCAGTATTTT.

The rearrangement links TRBV5-1 to TRBJ2-7; D gene ambiguous. The CDR3 sequence is 15 residues long. CDR1 is SGHRS, CDR2 YFSETQ, per germline. Trimming took off 1 base at V and 0 bases at J, with 11 bases between the two ends. The CDR3 region has the DNA TGCGCCAGCAGCTTGCCCGAGCGTAGCTCCTACGAGCAGTACTTC. This sequence encodes CASSLPERSSYEQYF.

This rearrangement joins TRBV6-4 to TRBJ2-6; D is unclear. Germline CDR1 MRHNA, CDR2 SNTAGT. The CDR3 loop spans 15 amino acids. Trimming left V 4 bases short and J 0 bases short, with 7 bases between. CDR3 in DNA: TGTGCCAGCAGTGTAGAGGACTCTGGGGCCAACGTCCTGACTTTC. It encodes CASSVEDSGANVLTF.

The rearrangement joins TRBV4-2 to TRBJ1-5; D possibly corresponds to TRBD1 (5 bases). Germline assignment: CDR1 LGHNA and CDR2 YNFKEQ. Trimming shortened V by 0 bases and J by 2 bases, and 8 bases separated the two germline ends. CDR3 length: 15 residues. The CDR3 nucleotides are TGTGCCAGCAGCCAAGAGGGGGGTGGCAATCAGCCCCAGCATTTT. Translation gives CASSQEGGGNQPQHF.